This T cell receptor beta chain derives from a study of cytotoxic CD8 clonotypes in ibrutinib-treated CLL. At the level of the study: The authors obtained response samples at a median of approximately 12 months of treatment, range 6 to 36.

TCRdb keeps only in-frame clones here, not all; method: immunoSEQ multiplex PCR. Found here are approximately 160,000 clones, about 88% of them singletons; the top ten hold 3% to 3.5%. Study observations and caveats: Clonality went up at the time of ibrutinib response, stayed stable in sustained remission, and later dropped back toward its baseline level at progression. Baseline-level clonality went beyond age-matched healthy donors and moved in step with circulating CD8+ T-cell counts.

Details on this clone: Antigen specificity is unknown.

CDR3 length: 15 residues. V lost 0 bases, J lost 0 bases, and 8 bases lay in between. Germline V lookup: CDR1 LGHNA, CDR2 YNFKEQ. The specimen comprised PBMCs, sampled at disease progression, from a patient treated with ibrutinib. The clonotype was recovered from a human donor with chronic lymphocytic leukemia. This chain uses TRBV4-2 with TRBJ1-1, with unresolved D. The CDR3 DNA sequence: TGTGCCAGCAGCCAAGATGAATATATGAACACTGAAGCTTTCTTT. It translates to CASSQDEYMNTEAFF.